This T cell receptor beta chain was captured in a study of blood T cell repertoires in COVID-19. Study-level background: Specimens from acute and convalescent COVID-19 originated in the United States, Italy and Spain. Nucleic acid was either cDNA or gDNA, and it came from T cells, B-cell-depleted T cells, or PBMCs.

Germline V gene data show CDR1 as MDHEN and CDR2 as SYDVKM. This CDR3 is built from 16 residues. Germline trimming cut 6 bases from V and 5 bases from J; bases unmatched to any gene: 13. As handled by the study authors: How many nucleated cells were present was estimated from reference gene primer amplification. Sequencing used immunoSEQ multiplex PCR; TCRdb keeps in-frame clones, though not all of them. V, J and clone size are taken as reported in that table, and D and trimming were inferred from the DNA itself. The repertoire consists of fewer than 300,000 clones, with around nine tenths occurring once and the leading ten covering 0.95% to 1%. This clone has only one observation.

The sequencing sample was made of peripheral blood. The TCR was taken from a woman between 40 and 55 years old who had recovered from COVID-19. The J gene is TRBJ1-2, the V gene TRBV28, with 9 bases identical to TRBD1. The DNA of the CDR3 is TGTGCCAGCAGCTCCGGGACAGGGTGGAGTTCTTATGGCTACACCTTC. It encodes CASSSGTGWSSYGYTF.